This T cell receptor beta chain was sequenced in a study of CD8 T cells in Susac syndrome. The RNA input was roughly 0.45 to 1 ug, and it was reverse transcribed with random hexamers. The TCR beta CDR3 was amplified by immunoSEQ multiplex PCR across 54 Vbeta, 13 Jbeta. TCRdb reprocessed the immunoSEQ multiplex PCR reads via MiXCR and lists one record per CDR3 protein. The sample includes about 430,000 distinct CDR3 sequences, approximately 85% of them seen just once. J lost 0 bases, V lost 7 bases, and 3 bases had no gene match. CDR3 length equals 14 residues. Germline lookup yields CDR1 MDHEN and CDR2 SYDVKM. The multiple sclerosis controls were treatment-naive patients, and their relapsing-remitting disease was stable or active.

Input material: CD8+ T cells from PBMCs. The receptor's source is a human donor with multiple sclerosis. The V and J genes are TRBV28 and TRBJ2-1; TRBD2 matches at 7 bases. In nucleotides, the CDR3 is TGTGCCAGCACTGGCGGGAGCTCCTACAATGAGCAGTTCTTC. It yields the protein CASTGGSSYNEQFF.